Listed below are T cell receptor beta chains from one sample, sequenced in a study of blood T cells in healthy people across ages. Each CDR3 protein gets one entry after TCRdb re-called the 5' RACE reads with MiXCR. Here the sample spans 730,000 or so distinct CDR3 sequences, 35% to 45% being singletons. The sequenced material came from blood. The receptors here all came from a woman aged 60 to 75 in good health. Both conserved end residues are part of each CDR3. Each record gives: CDR3 DNA, CDR3 protein, V gene, J gene, D gene, clone size. The D gene is left open where the match is weak. The size field is filled for only some rows; it gives once, few, many or a size class.

TGTGCCAGCAGCTTACTACCTAGCGGGGCAGGAGATACGCAGTATTTT,CASSLLPSGAGDTQYF,TRBV7-7,TRBJ2-3,TRBD2,few
TGTGCCAGCATCCTCGGTGGGACAGGCTCCTACAATGAGCAGTTCTTC,CASILGGTGSYNEQFF,TRBV5-6,TRBJ2-1,TRBD1,NA
TGTGCCAGCAGCCTGGGATCTGTTCCCCTCGGCAATGAGCAGTTCTTC,CASSLGSVPLGNEQFF,TRBV7-2,TRBJ2-1,NA,NA
TGTGCCAGCAGTTACTTTAGCGGGAGAACAGATACGCAGTATTTT,CASSYFSGRTDTQYF,TRBV6-2/TRBV6-3,TRBJ2-3,TRBD2,few
TGTGCCAGCAGTGGGCCCCGGAGCTATGGCTACACCTTC,CASSGPRSYGYTF,TRBV12-3/TRBV12-4,TRBJ1-2,NA,NA
TGTGCCAGCGGCTTCGAGATCGTCCCCTCCGAGCAGTACTTC,CASGFEIVPSEQYF,TRBV7-8,TRBJ2-7,NA,NA
TGTGCCAGCAGCCGGTCCGGGGCAAACAATGAGCAGTTCTTC,CASSRSGANNEQFF,TRBV7-2,TRBJ2-1,NA,NA
TGTGCCAGCAGCGCTAGGGGGGGTTTGTACTTC,CASSARGGLYF,TRBV3-1,TRBJ2-5,NA,NA
TGTGCCAGCAGTTTAGGTGCGCTAGCGGGTAACAATGAGCAGTTCTTC,CASSLGALAGNNEQFF,TRBV28,TRBJ2-1,TRBD2,NA
TGTGCCAGCAGCTTAGTTTTTCCTGCGGCTAATGAAAAACTGTTTTTT,CASSLVFPAANEKLFF,TRBV7-2,TRBJ1-4,NA,NA
TGTGCCATCAGGATCGGGACAAGCTCCTACGAGCAGTACTTC,CAIRIGTSSYEQYF,TRBV10-3,TRBJ2-7,NA,NA
TGCGCCAGCAGCAGCGGACAGGACGTGGGTGAAGCTTTCTTT,CASSSGQDVGEAFF,TRBV5-1,TRBJ1-1,TRBD1,few
TGTGCCAGCAGTTTACGTCTAGCGGGTAACAATGAGCAGTTCTTC,CASSLRLAGNNEQFF,TRBV27,TRBJ2-1,TRBD2,many
TGCGCCAGCAGCGCCTCCGGGACAGGGATTCCTAATGAAAAACTGTTTTTT,CASSASGTGIPNEKLFF,TRBV5-1,TRBJ1-4,TRBD1,NA
TGTGCCAGCAGCCAAGGTCCACTAGCGGGAGGCTATGAGCAGTTCTTC,CASSQGPLAGGYEQFF,TRBV14,TRBJ2-1,TRBD2,NA
TGTGCCAGCAACCTGGGACAGGAGTACAATGAGCAGTTCTTC,CASNLGQEYNEQFF,TRBV5-8,TRBJ2-1,TRBD1,few
TGTGCCAGCAGCTTAACCATACTAGCGGGGACAGATACGCAGTATTTT,CASSLTILAGTDTQYF,TRBV7-6,TRBJ2-3,TRBD2,NA
TGTGCCAGCAGCCAAGGACTAGCGGGGGAGACCCAGTACTTC,CASSQGLAGETQYF,TRBV3-1,TRBJ2-5,TRBD2,many
TGTGCCACCGATCCCGGGGGTGAAGCTTTCTTT,CATDPGGEAFF,TRBV25-1,TRBJ1-1,NA,NA
TGTGCCAGCAGCTCACAGGATCTTCCCACCTATGGCTACACCTTC,CASSSQDLPTYGYTF,TRBV11-2,TRBJ1-2,NA,few
TGTGCCAGCAGCCAGGACGGACAGGGTGAAGCTTTCTTT,CASSQDGQGEAFF,TRBV3-1,TRBJ1-1,TRBD1,NA
TGCGCCAGCAGCTTGGATCTCCAGTTTTCGGATGAGCAGTTCTTC,CASSLDLQFSDEQFF,TRBV5-1,TRBJ2-1,NA,few
TGCAGCGTGGACCGACAGGGGGCTGGTTACGAGCAGTACTTC,CSVDRQGAGYEQYF,TRBV29-1,TRBJ2-7,TRBD1,NA
TGCGGGTGGCAGGGAGTAGCGGGGGTAGCCTACGAGCAGTACTTC,CGWQGVAGVAYEQYF,TRBV29-1,TRBJ2-7,TRBD2,few
TGTGCCAGCAGTGGGCCCGGTAGACCGGCAGGCTACACCTTC,CASSGPGRPAGYTF,TRBV6-2/TRBV6-3,TRBJ1-2,NA,NA
TGCGCCAGCAGCCAGAGACAGGGGGCTGACTATGGCTACACCTTC,CASSQRQGADYGYTF,TRBV4-3,TRBJ1-2,TRBD1,once
TGTGCCAGCAGCCAGGAAAGGGGGCGCGCCCACGAGCAGTACTTC,CASSQERGRAHEQYF,TRBV4-2,TRBJ2-7,TRBD1,many
TGCAGTGCTAGAGTGAGGCAGGGGGACTATGGCTACACCTTC,CSARVRQGDYGYTF,TRBV20-1,TRBJ1-2,TRBD1,once
TGTGCCAGCAGCCTGGACATTTCCTCTGGAAACACCATATATTTT,CASSLDISSGNTIYF,TRBV6-5,TRBJ1-3,NA,few
TGTGCCAGCAGCTTAAGTTGGGGTGCAACTAATGAAAAACTGTTTTTT,CASSLSWGATNEKLFF,TRBV7-2,TRBJ1-4,NA,few
TGTGCCAGCAGTCATTTACTAGCGGGGGAGCAGTACTTC,CASSHLLAGEQYF,TRBV6-6,TRBJ2-7,TRBD2,NA
TGCGCCAGCAGCTGGGAACTAGCGGGGGGGCCGCATGAGCAGTTCTTC,CASSWELAGGPHEQFF,TRBV5-1,TRBJ2-1,TRBD2,few